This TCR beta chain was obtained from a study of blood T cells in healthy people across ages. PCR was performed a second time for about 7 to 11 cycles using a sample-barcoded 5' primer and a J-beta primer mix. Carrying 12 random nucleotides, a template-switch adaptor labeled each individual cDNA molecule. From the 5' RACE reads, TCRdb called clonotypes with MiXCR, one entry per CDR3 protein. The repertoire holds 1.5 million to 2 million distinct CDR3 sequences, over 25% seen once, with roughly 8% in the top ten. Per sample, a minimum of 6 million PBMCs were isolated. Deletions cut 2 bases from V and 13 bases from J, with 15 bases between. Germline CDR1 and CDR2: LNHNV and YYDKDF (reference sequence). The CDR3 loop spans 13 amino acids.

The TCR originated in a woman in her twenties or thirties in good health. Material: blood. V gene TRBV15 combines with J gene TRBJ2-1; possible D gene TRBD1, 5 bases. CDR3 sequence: CATSRWQGETQFF. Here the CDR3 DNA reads TGTGCCACCAGCAGATGGCAGGGTGAGACCCAGTTCTTC.